These 17 T cell receptor beta chains originate from one sample sequenced in a study of cytomegalovirus exposure and HLA in healthy donors. Using immunoSEQ multiplex PCR, the repertoire was profiled, and TCRdb retains in-frame clones only, with some absent. Here the sample spans fewer than 350,000 clones, 85% to 90% being singletons. The specimen sequenced was PBMCs. These receptors originate from a woman younger than 30 in good health and CMV-seronegative.

V is TRBV9 and J is TRBJ2-2; D is undetermined. The V and J ends lost 4 bases and 8 bases respectively, with 6 bases between them. The CDR3 sequence is 11 residues long. CDR1 SGDLS and CDR2 YYNGEE come from the germline V gene. The CDR3 is CASSSRGELFF. The DNA for the CDR3 is TGTGCCAGCAGCTCCAGGGGGGAGCTGTTTTTT.

The chain combines TRBV14 with TRBJ1-1; the D gene is possibly TRBD1 (6 bases). Germline V CDR1 and CDR2: SGHDN, FVKESK. With 3 bases removed from V and 4 bases from J, the gap between germline ends came to 15 bases. This CDR3 region has 15 residues. The CDR3: CASSHRGGPGTEAFF. The CDR3 DNA sequence: TGTGCCAGCAGCCACCGAGGGGGACCTGGCACTGAAGCTTTCTTT.

V is TRBV7-9 and J is TRBJ1-1; 8 nucleotides line up with TRBD1. Germline V lookup: CDR1 SEHNR, CDR2 FQNEAQ (reference sequence). V lost 0 bases to trimming and J lost 11 bases; unmatched junction nucleotides: 2. This CDR3 comprises 12 residues. The CDR3 nucleotides read TGTGCCAGCAGCTTAGCGGACAGGGAGGCTTTCTTT. This sequence encodes CASSLADREAFF.

The rearrangement links TRBV25-1 to TRBJ2-5; TRBD2 is a possible D gene (6 bases). Trimming pared 6 bases from V and 2 bases from J, leaving 16 bases between. The CDR3 is 15 residues long. The germline gives CDR1 MGHDK, CDR2 SYGVNS. Here the CDR3 reads CASSPSGRPQETQYF. CDR3 in DNA: TGTGCCAGCAGCCCAAGCGGGCGTCCTCAAGAGACCCAGTACTTC.

In the case of this clone: Other DNA sequences of this sample code for an identical CDR3. In DNA form, the CDR3 reads TGTGCCAGCACTAGCAGCACAGATACGCAGTATTTT. Translation gives CASTSSTDTQYF. The chain joins TRBV6-1 to TRBJ2-3, with D tentatively TRBD2 (5 bases). This CDR3 contains 12 residues. V gave up 7 bases and J gave up 0 bases, with 5 bases separating them. CDR1 and CDR2 (germline): MNHNS, SASEGT.

This chain connects TRBV5-1 to TRBJ2-5, with D perhaps TRBD1 (6 bases). V was clipped by 0 bases and J by 3 bases, with 9 bases between them. There are 14 residues in the CDR3. CDR1 is SGHRS, CDR2 YFSETQ, per germline. The CDR3 DNA follows: TGCGCCAGCAGCTTGGAGGGGGTTGAAGAGACCCAGTACTTC. It yields the protein CASSLEGVEETQYF.

This chain uses TRBV6-5 with TRBJ1-1; D is unresolved. Germline loops: CDR1 MNHEY, CDR2 SVGAGI. This CDR3 has 14 residues. The germline V and J ends were trimmed by 6 bases and 3 bases, with 14 bases remaining between them. CDR3 coding DNA: TGTGCCAGCAGGCACCGCGTCCGGGACACTGAAGCTTTCTTT. Amino acids: CASRHRVRDTEAFF.

The chain carries TRBV5-1 and TRBJ1-1, with 8 bases identical to TRBD1. CDR1 and CDR2 from the germline V gene are SGHRS and YFSETQ. This CDR3 contains 15 residues. V lost 5 bases, J lost 1 base, and 7 bases stayed unmatched. The CDR3 sequence is CASRPGTGPNTEAFF. The CDR3 nucleotides read TGCGCCAGCAGGCCCGGGACAGGACCGAACACTGAAGCTTTCTTT.

The CDR3 coding sequence is TGTGCTAGTGGTTTGGGAAGCATCCAAGAGACCCAGTACTTC. Its protein is CASGLGSIQETQYF. V gene TRBV12-5 combines with J gene TRBJ2-5; no firm D call. The V end lost 1 base, the J end lost 1 base, and 7 bases lay between the germline ends. The length of the CDR3 is 14 residues. The germline gives CDR1 LGHNT, CDR2 FRNRAP.

The CDR3 region is CASSVELAGVDNEQFF. The CDR3 nucleotides read TGTGCCAGCAGCGTAGAACTAGCGGGAGTGGACAATGAGCAGTTCTTC. This sequence joins TRBV9 and TRBJ2-1; 11 nucleotides match TRBD2. V dropped 0 bases and J dropped 5; count of bases not matched to a gene: 4. Germline V CDR1 and CDR2: SGDLS, YYNGEE. CDR3 length: 16 amino acids.

The V gene is TRBV30, the J gene TRBJ2-7, with 10 positions matching TRBD2. Trimming cost V 3 bases and J 6 bases; bases outside gene matches: 8. The germline CDR1 and CDR2 sequences are GTSNPN and SVGIG (reference sequence). This CDR3 contains 14 residues. The chain's CDR3 is CAWSALAGRAEQYF. DNA of the CDR3: TGTGCCTGGAGCGCACTAGCGGGAAGAGCCGAGCAGTACTTC.

The chain has TRBV9 and TRBJ1-3; TRBD1 is a possible D gene (5 bases). This CDR3 is 15 amino acids long. Germline lookup yields CDR1 SGDLS and CDR2 YYNGEE. V was cut by 3 bases and J by 4 bases, with 14 bases left in between. The DNA of the CDR3 is TGTGCCAGCAGCGCCGGCGGGGGGAGGGGAAACACCATATATTTT. Translated, it gives CASSAGGGRGNTIYF.

The gene calls are TRBV5-1 and TRBJ1-2; maybe TRBD1 (6 bases). The CDR3 spans 13 residues. The germline V gene has CDR1 SGHRS and CDR2 YFSETQ. Trimming took off 4 bases at V and 2 bases at J, with 9 bases between the two ends. The CDR3 DNA reads as TGCGCCAGCAGCGAGCAGGGGAACTATGGCTACACCTTC. This sequence encodes CASSEQGNYGYTF.

The gene calls are TRBV7-2 and TRBJ2-1; D remains ambiguous. The CDR3 length is 12 residues. Germline lookup yields CDR1 SGHTA and CDR2 FQGNSA. V lost 5 bases and J 16 bases, leaving 18 bases between the germline ends. The CDR3 spells CASSPIAARNFF. For the CDR3, the DNA is TGTGCCAGCAGCCCTATAGCAGCCCGTAATTTCTTC.

The chain uses TRBV28 and TRBJ1-1; D gene ambiguous. The V and J ends lost 7 bases and 2 bases respectively, with 11 bases between them. The CDR3 sequence is 13 residues long. Germline-derived CDR1 and CDR2 are MDHEN and SYDVKM. CDR3 nucleotide sequence: TGTGCCAGCACTGTCTTTCTTAACACTGAAGCTTTCTTT. Translation gives CASTVFLNTEAFF.

The J gene is TRBJ1-5, the V gene TRBV4-1, with 9 bases identical to TRBD1. The trim removed 4 bases at V and 6 bases at J, leaving 10 bases unmatched. The length of the CDR3 is 16 residues. Germline values: CDR1 MGHRA, CDR2 YSYEKL. The CDR3 spells CASSLKSDRGGQPQHF. The CDR3 nucleotides are TGCGCCAGCAGCCTGAAAAGCGACAGGGGGGGTCAGCCCCAGCATTTT.

J is TRBJ2-5 and V is TRBV5-1; 7 nucleotides match TRBD1. The CDR3 is 14 residues long. Germline V gene lookup returns CDR1 SGHRS and CDR2 YFSETQ. V gave up 4 bases and J gave up 10 bases; unmatched junction bases: 13. CDR3 DNA: TGCGCCAGCAGCGGTGTGGCGGTCCAGGGGGACCAGTACTTC. It is translated as CASSGVAVQGDQYF. The whole variable domain, remainder taken from reference TRBV5-1 and TRBJ2-5, is KAGVTQTPRYLIKTRGQQVTLSCSPISGHRSVSWYQQTPGQGLQFLFEYFSETQRNKGNFPGRFSGRQFSNSRSEMNVSTLELGDSALYLCASSGVAVQGDQYFGPGTRLLVL.